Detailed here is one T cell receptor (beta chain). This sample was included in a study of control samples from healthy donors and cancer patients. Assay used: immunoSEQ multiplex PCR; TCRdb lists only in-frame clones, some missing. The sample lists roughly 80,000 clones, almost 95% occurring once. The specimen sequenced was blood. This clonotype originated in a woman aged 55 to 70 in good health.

CDR3 DNA sequence: TGCGCCAGCAGTAAAAGTGGGGCGCGGGGGACTGAAGCTTTCTTT. Residues: CASSKSGARGTEAFF. The chain couples TRBV5-1 to TRBJ1-1; possibly TRBD1 for D (5 bases). The CDR3 is 15 amino acids. Germline V lookup: CDR1 SGHRS, CDR2 YFSETQ. Trimming took off 5 bases at V and 5 bases at J, with 19 bases between the two ends. Full variable domain (missing parts from reference TRBV5-1 and TRBJ1-1): KAGVTQTPRYLIKTRGQQVTLSCSPISGHRSVSWYQQTPGQGLQFLFEYFSETQRNKGNFPGRFSGRQFSNSRSEMNVSTLELGDSALYLCASSKSGARGTEAFFGQGTRLTVV.